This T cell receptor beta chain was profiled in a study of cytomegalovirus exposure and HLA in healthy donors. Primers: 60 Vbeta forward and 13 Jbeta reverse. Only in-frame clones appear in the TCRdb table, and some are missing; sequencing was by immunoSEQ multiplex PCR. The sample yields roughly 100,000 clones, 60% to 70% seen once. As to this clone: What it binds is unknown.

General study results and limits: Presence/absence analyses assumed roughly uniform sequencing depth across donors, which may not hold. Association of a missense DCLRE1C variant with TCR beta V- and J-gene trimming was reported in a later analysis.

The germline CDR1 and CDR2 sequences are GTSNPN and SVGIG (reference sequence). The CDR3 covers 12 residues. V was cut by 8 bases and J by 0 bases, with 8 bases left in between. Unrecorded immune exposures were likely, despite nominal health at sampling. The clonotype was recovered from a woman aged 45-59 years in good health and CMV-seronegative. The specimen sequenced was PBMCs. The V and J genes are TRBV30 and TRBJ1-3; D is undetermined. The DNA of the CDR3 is TGTGCCCTCATTAGCTCTGGAAACACCATATATTTT. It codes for CALISSGNTIYF.